A selection of T cell receptor beta chains follows, all from one sample in a study of blood T cell repertoires in COVID-19. Sequenced by immunoSEQ multiplex PCR; TCRdb stores in-frame clones only, minus some. The table lists about 40,000 clones, around 84% of them singletons. The sequenced sample was peripheral blood. These receptors all stem from a human donor in a cohort sampled during active COVID-19. CDR3s include the opening cysteine and the closing phenylalanine or tryptophan. D genes are given only for firm matches. Rows give clone size only sometimes, using once, few, many, or a class for an expanded clone.

clone_size j_call v_call d_call cdr3_nt cdr3_aa
NA TRBJ1-3 TRBV19 TRBD1 TGTGCCAGTACTAGGACAGGGGCTGGAAACACCATATATTTT CASTRTGAGNTIYF
NA TRBJ2-2 TRBV5-1 NA TGCGCCAGCAGCTTGGCCGGACAGAACACCGGGGAGCTGTTTTTT CASSLAGQNTGELFF
once TRBJ1-2 TRBV7-9 TRBD1 TGTGCCAGCAGCAGACAGGGTTCGAACTATGGCTACACCTTC CASSRQGSNYGYTF
once TRBJ2-3 TRBV10-3 TRBD1 TGTGCCATCAGGGGACAGGAAACGCAGTATTTT CAIRGQETQYF
NA TRBJ1-5 TRBV5-1 NA TGCGCCAGCAGCTTGGAGGGGCGCGGCAATCAGCCCCAGCATTTT CASSLEGRGNQPQHF
NA TRBJ1-3 TRBV5-5 TRBD1 TGTGCCAGCAGCCATGGGACAGGGGAACCCTATAACTCTGGAAACACCATATATTTT CASSHGTGEPYNSGNTIYF
few TRBJ1-4 TRBV5-6 TRBD1 TGTGCCAGCAGCGCCCGAGACAGGGGAGGGAAACTGTTTTTT CASSARDRGGKLFF
NA TRBJ2-3 TRBV4-1 TRBD2 TGCGCCAGCAGCCAAGATGGTCTAGCGGGGGGCCTCACAGATACGCAGTATTTT CASSQDGLAGGLTDTQYF
NA TRBJ2-5 TRBV2 NA TGTGCCATTATCACAGGGTTGGTAGAGACCCAGTACTTC CAIITGLVETQYF
NA TRBJ1-5 TRBV5-8 NA TGTGCCAGCAGCTTCGACGGGTACCAGCCCCAGCATTTT CASSFDGYQPQHF
NA TRBJ2-2 TRBV6-5 TRBD1 TGTGCCAGCAGGGGACAGGCAAACACCGGGGAGCTGTTTTTT CASRGQANTGELFF
NA TRBJ2-3 TRBV7-6 NA TGTGCCAGCAGCTTTGGAGGCGACGGGATCACAGATACGCAGTATTTT CASSFGGDGITDTQYF
NA TRBJ1-1 TRBV3-1/TRBV3-2 NA TGTGCCAGCAGCCAAATCACAGGACGGGTAGTAAGTGAAGCTTTCTTT CASSQITGRVVSEAFF
NA TRBJ2-3 TRBV9 NA TGTGCCAGCAGCGTAGCGCTAGGGGGCACAGATACGCAGTATTTT CASSVALGGTDTQYF
NA TRBJ2-6 TRBV5-1 TRBD2 TGCGCCAGCAGCCTGACTAGCGGGGGAACCCACCTCTCTGGGGCCAACGTCCTGACTTTC CASSLTSGGTHLSGANVLTF
NA TRBJ1-5 TRBV19 TRBD1 TGTGCCAGTAGTACCCAGGACAGGGCCCAGCCCCAGCATTTT CASSTQDRAQPQHF
NA TRBJ1-2 TRBV19 TRBD1 TGTGCCAGTATTGGGCGGGGACAGGGGAACTATGGCTACACCTTC CASIGRGQGNYGYTF
NA TRBJ2-2 TRBV4-1 TRBD2 TGCGCCAGCAGCCAAGCGACTAGCGGGGGGGCGTTGGGGGAGCTGTTTTTT CASSQATSGGALGELFF
NA TRBJ1-2 TRBV27 NA TGTGCCAGCGGACGGACAGCTAGCAACTATGGCTACACCTTC CASGRTASNYGYTF
NA TRBJ1-6 TRBV19 NA TGTGCCAGTAGTATGTGGAGCAATTCACCCCTCCACTTT CASSMWSNSPLHF
NA TRBJ2-2 TRBV5-4 NA TGTGCCAGCAGCTCCGGGAGCTACTCGAACACCGGGGAGCTGTTTTTT CASSSGSYSNTGELFF
NA TRBJ2-2 TRBV5-5 TRBD1 TGTGCCAGCAGAACTGGAACAGGGGGCACCGGGGAGCTGTTTTTT CASRTGTGGTGELFF
once TRBJ2-1 TRBV5-5 NA TGTGCCAGCAGCCTGGAGAGGCAGGGGTGGGATGAGCAGTTCTTC CASSLERQGWDEQFF
NA TRBJ2-5 TRBV7-8 NA TGTGCCAGCAGCTTAGCACAGCAAGAGACCCAGTACTTC CASSLAQQETQYF
once TRBJ2-5 TRBV9 NA TGTGCCAGCAGCGCCTTCCAAGAGACCCAGTACTTC CASSAFQETQYF
once TRBJ2-5 TRBV2 TRBD2 TGTGCCAGCAAGAGGACTAGCGGGGCCAAACAAGAGACCCAGTACTTC CASKRTSGAKQETQYF
NA TRBJ1-4 TRBV5-1 NA TGCGCCAGCAGCTTTCACATCTCGAAGGAAAAACTGTTTTTT CASSFHISKEKLFF
NA TRBJ1-2 TRBV9 NA TGTGCCACCGACCGGAGCCATGGTAACTATGGCTACACCTTC CATDRSHGNYGYTF
NA TRBJ2-7 TRBV5-5 NA TGTGCCAGCAGCCCTGTGGCAGAGCAGTACTTC CASSPVAEQYF
NA TRBJ2-7 TRBV12-3/TRBV12-4 NA TGTGCCAGCAGTTTCGGTCAGTACTTC CASSFGQYF
once TRBJ2-5 TRBV5-1 TRBD1 TGCGCCAGCAGCTTGGGGACAGGTAAAGAGACCCAGTACTTC CASSLGTGKETQYF
NA TRBJ2-2 TRBV9 TRBD2 TGTGCCAGCAGCGTAGTGGGACTACAGGCCCCCGGGGAGCTGTTTTTT CASSVVGLQAPGELFF
NA TRBJ2-3 TRBV7-9 TRBD1 TGTGCCAGCAGCAACCGAACAGGGGCCCGGAGCACAGATACGCAGTATTTT CASSNRTGARSTDTQYF
NA TRBJ1-1 TRBV10-3 NA TGTGCCATCAGTGAGTCGATCCGAGCGGCCGGTGAAGCTTTCTTT CAISESIRAAGEAFF
NA TRBJ2-3 TRBV7-3 TRBD2 TGTGCCAGCAGCCCATACGCGGGACTAGCGGGGGCTGATACGCAGTATTTT CASSPYAGLAGADTQYF
NA TRBJ2-7 TRBV2 NA TGTGCCAGCAGCGCACTACAGGGATTCTACGAGCAGTACTTC CASSALQGFYEQYF
NA TRBJ2-5 TRBV12-3/TRBV12-4 NA TGTGCCAGCAGCGCCCAGGCGGAGACCCAGTACTTC CASSAQAETQYF
once TRBJ2-7 TRBV7-9 NA TGTGCCAGCAACAAGAACTCCGGGACACAATCCTACGAGCAGTACTTC CASNKNSGTQSYEQYF
once TRBJ2-2 TRBV6-2/TRBV6-3 NA TGTGCCAGCAGCGACAGCCCTAACACCGGGGAGCTGTTTTTT CASSDSPNTGELFF
NA TRBJ2-5 TRBV12-5 NA TGTGCTAGTGGTTTGGTAACAGGAAATCTTCAAGAGACCCAGTACTTC CASGLVTGNLQETQYF
NA TRBJ2-5 TRBV10-3 TRBD1 TGTGCCATCAGTGAGCCCGGGACAGGGTCTCAAGAGACCCAGTACTTC CAISEPGTGSQETQYF
NA TRBJ2-7 TRBV5-6 NA TGTGCCAGCAGCTTGCGAGACGGGGGTCCCCCCTACGAGCAGTACTTC CASSLRDGGPPYEQYF
NA TRBJ1-3 TRBV29-1 NA TGCAGCGTAGAGGACACGAGCTCTGGAAACACCATATATTTT CSVEDTSSGNTIYF
NA TRBJ1-5 TRBV7-9 NA TGTGCCAGCAGCCCCAGTGGGGGGGGCAATCAGCCCCAGCATTTT CASSPSGGGNQPQHF
few TRBJ1-3 TRBV7-9 NA TGTGCCAGCAGCCCGCGGAAGAAGAACACCATATATTTT CASSPRKKNTIYF
NA TRBJ2-3 TRBV5-1 NA TGCGCCAGCAAGGTGGGGCCAAGCACAGATACGCAGTATTTT CASKVGPSTDTQYF
NA TRBJ1-1 TRBV5-1 NA TGCGCCAGCAGCTTGGAACAGACTATTGAAGCTTTCTTT CASSLEQTIEAFF
NA TRBJ1-6 TRBV19 TRBD1 TGTGCCAGTAGTTCACAGGGGCCCGACTATAATTCACCCCTCCACTTT CASSSQGPDYNSPLHF
NA TRBJ2-1 TRBV11-2 TRBD1 TGTGCCAGCAGCTTAGATGGGGCAGGGGGTGGGGAGCAGTTCTTC CASSLDGAGGGEQFF
NA TRBJ1-4 TRBV5-1 TRBD1 TGCGCCAGCAGACCACTGGGACAGGGAGTTGAAAAACTGTTTTTT CASRPLGQGVEKLFF
NA TRBJ2-1 TRBV24-1 TRBD1 TGTGCCACCAGTGAGTCGACAGGGTCCCATGAGCAGTTCTTC CATSESTGSHEQFF